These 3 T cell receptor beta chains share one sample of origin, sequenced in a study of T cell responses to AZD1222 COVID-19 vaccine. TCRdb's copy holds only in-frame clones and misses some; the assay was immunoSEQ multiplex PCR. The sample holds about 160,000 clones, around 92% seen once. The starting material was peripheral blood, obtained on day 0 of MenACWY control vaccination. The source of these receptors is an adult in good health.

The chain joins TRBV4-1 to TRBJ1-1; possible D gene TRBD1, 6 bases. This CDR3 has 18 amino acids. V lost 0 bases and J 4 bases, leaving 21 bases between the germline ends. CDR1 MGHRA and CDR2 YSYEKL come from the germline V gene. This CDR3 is CASSQDRQGTVWGTEAFF. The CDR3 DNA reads TGCGCCAGCAGCCAAGATCGGCAGGGGACGGTTTGGGGCACTGAAGCTTTCTTT.

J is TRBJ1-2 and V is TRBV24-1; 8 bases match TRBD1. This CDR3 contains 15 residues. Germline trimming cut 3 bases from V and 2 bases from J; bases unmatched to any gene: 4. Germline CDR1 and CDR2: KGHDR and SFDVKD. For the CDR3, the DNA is TGTGCCACCAGTGATGCGGGACAGGTAAACTATGGCTACACCTTC. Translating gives CATSDAGQVNYGYTF.

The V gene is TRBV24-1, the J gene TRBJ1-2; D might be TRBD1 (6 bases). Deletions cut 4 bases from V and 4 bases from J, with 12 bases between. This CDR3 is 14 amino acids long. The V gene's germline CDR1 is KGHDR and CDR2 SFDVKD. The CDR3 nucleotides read TGTGCCACCAGTGACCCTAGGGGGGCCTATGGCTACACCTTC. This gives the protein CATSDPRGAYGYTF.